This T cell receptor beta chain derives from a study of blood T cell repertoires in COVID-19. Study in general: COVID-19 samples from acute and convalescent phases originated in the United States, Italy and Spain. The cDNA or gDNA used as material had been derived from T cells, B-cell-depleted T cells, or PBMCs.

The table came from immunoSEQ multiplex PCR; TCRdb's copy has only in-frame clones and leaves some out. The table includes roughly 230,000 clones, more than 70% detected once. Germline assignment: CDR1 LNHDA and CDR2 SQIVND (reference sequence). The V end lost 3 bases, the J end lost 5 bases, and 19 bases lay between the germline ends. This CDR3 region has 16 residues. Material for sequencing was peripheral blood. The chain has TRBV19 and TRBJ1-1, with a possible D match to TRBD1 (5 bases). The receptor was isolated from a man aged 35 to 55 with active or convalescent COVID-19. CDR3 sequence: CASSMEGPSFGTEAFF. DNA for the CDR3: TGTGCCAGTAGTATGGAGGGGCCCTCCTTTGGGACTGAAGCTTTCTTT.